The clone carrying this T cell receptor beta chain was observed many times. This entry is derived from a study of T-cell memory formation after mild COVID-19. TCRdb itself ran the 5' RACE reads through MiXCR, one entry per CDR3 protein. The data show around 310,000 distinct CDR3 sequences, 14% seen once. CDR1 is SGHTA and CDR2 is FQGNSA in the germline V gene. The CDR3 runs 12 residues. The V and J ends lost 2 bases and 9 bases respectively, with 8 bases between them. This TCR came from a man aged 18 to 30 who had mild COVID-19 (a few samples of this study predate the infection). Cell type and time point are not known. V gene TRBV7-2 combines with J gene TRBJ2-1; D not resolved. Input material: PBMCs or a T cell subset sorted from them (not recorded which). In nucleotides, the CDR3 is TGTGCCAGCAGCTTATATCTGTCTGAGCAGTTCTTC. It codes for CASSLYLSEQFF.